A single sample gave rise to the 2 T cell receptor beta chains below, sequenced in a study of CD8+ T cells in alopecia areata (dated by TCRdb to 2016 to 2018). The meaning of the sample's time point label: approximately 4 weeks on oral tofacitinib. Sample treatment or condition, as interpreted from the label and publication: oral pan-JAK inhibitor, 5-10 mg twice daily. Preparation of the library involved the immunoSEQ multiplex PCR assay. To provide template for TCR sequencing, every sample had RNA extracted and reverse transcribed into cDNA. This is the immuneACCESS table as TCRdb keeps it, with only in-frame sequences that have V and J called. A part of the clones is gone; compared with another copy, unresolved V genes explain less than half, and the rest is unexplained. The sample yields about 140,000 clones; 80% to 90% were counted once. The ten largest clones take up around 25% of the sample.

The material sequenced was CD8+ T cells sorted from blood, taken at week 4, from a patient treated with tofacitinib. The receptors come from a human donor with alopecia areata.

The gene calls are TRBV7-2 and TRBJ2-3; D is uncertain. This CDR3 region has 16 residues. Trimming removed 5 bases at V and 0 bases at J, with 15 bases between. Per germline, CDR1 SGHTA and CDR2 FQGNSA. CDR3 loop: CASSPRTVPSTDTQYF. DNA for the CDR3: TGTGCCAGCAGCCCAAGGACGGTACCGAGCACAGATACGCAGTATTTT.

The V and J genes are TRBV29-1 and TRBJ2-2; tentatively, D is TRBD1 (5 bases). Germline CDR1 SQVTM, CDR2 ANQGSEA. V lost 0 bases and J 4 bases, leaving 9 bases between the germline ends. This CDR3 comprises 14 residues. CDR3: CSVEDRQFTGELFF. The CDR3 region has the DNA TGCAGCGTTGAAGATCGACAGTTCACCGGGGAGCTGTTTTTT.